Listed below are T cell receptor beta chains from one sample, sequenced in a study of graft-versus-host responses after intestinal transplantation. The method was immunoSEQ multiplex PCR; TCRdb's version includes in-frame clones alone and lacks a portion of them. The data contain over 45,000 clones, roughly nine tenths of them singletons. No antigen is known for these receptors. The sample consisted of unstimulated CD4+ T cells sorted from spleen or lymph node cells, taken before transplant. Source of these receptors: a human donor who was the organ donor for an intestinal transplant. Both conserved end residues are part of each CDR3. The order of the fields is clone size, D gene, J gene, V gene, CDR3 protein, CDR3 DNA. The D gene is left open where the match is weak. Expanded clones are given a class, and other clones once, few, many or no size at all.

- TRBD1 TRBJ2-7 TRBV2 CASGQGNYEQYF TGTGCCAGCGGACAGGGGAACTACGAGCAGTACTTC
once TRBD1 TRBJ2-7 TRBV28 CASKLGAAGGVYEQYF TGTGCCAGCAAATTGGGGGCGGCAGGGGGCGTTTACGAGCAGTACTTC
- - TRBJ2-2 TRBV2 CASSTAGTGELFF TGTGCCAGCAGCACAGCAGGCACCGGGGAGCTGTTTTTT
once - TRBJ1-1 TRBV28 CASNGGLGTEAFF TGTGCCAGCAACGGGGGGCTGGGCACTGAAGCTTTCTTT
- - TRBJ2-2 TRBV5-5 CASRERDTLTGELFF TGTGCCAGCAGGGAGAGGGACACTCTCACCGGGGAGCTGTTTTTT
few - TRBJ2-1 TRBV27 CASSPDSKHYNEQFF TGTGCCAGCAGTCCAGACAGTAAACACTACAATGAGCAGTTCTTC
- - TRBJ2-7 TRBV20-1 CSARTPGEQYF TGCAGTGCTAGAACTCCGGGGGAGCAGTACTTC
- TRBD2 TRBJ2-1 TRBV29-1 CSVLSGTQPNEQFF TGCAGCGTTCTAAGCGGGACCCAACCCAATGAGCAGTTCTTC
- - TRBJ2-1 TRBV9 CASTPLRLAQENEQFF TGTGCCAGCACTCCCCTCAGATTGGCTCAAGAAAATGAGCAGTTCTTC
- TRBD1 TRBJ2-2 TRBV15 CATSEYRGATGELFF TGTGCCACCAGCGAATACAGGGGTGCCACCGGGGAGCTGTTTTTT